This TCR beta chain originates from a study of OX40 agonist ivuxolimab in advanced cancers. The assay was immunoSEQ multiplex PCR, and TCRdb's table has in-frame clones only and misses some. The data show fewer than 65,000 clones, approximately 90% seen once. The germline V gene encodes CDR1 SGDLS and CDR2 YYNGEE. Deletions cut 4 bases from V and 8 bases from J, with 16 bases between. This CDR3 has 15 residues. This receptor was obtained from an adult with an advanced solid tumor such as melanoma, head and neck, liver or kidney cancer. This chain joins TRBV9 and TRBJ1-6; D is perhaps TRBD1 (5 bases). The sequencing used CD4+ or CD8+ T cells sorted from blood, collected in a trial of the OX40 agonist ivuxolimab. The CDR3 sequence is CASSSTTGPDSPLHF. The CDR3, as DNA: TGTGCCAGCAGCTCGACCACAGGACCCGATTCACCCCTCCACTTT.